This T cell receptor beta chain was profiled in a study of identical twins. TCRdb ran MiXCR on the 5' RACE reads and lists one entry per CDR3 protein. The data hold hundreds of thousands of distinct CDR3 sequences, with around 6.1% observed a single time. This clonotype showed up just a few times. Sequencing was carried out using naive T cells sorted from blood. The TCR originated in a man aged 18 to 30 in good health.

CDR3 DNA sequence: TGTGCCAGCAGCCAACTCCTCTGGGGAGATGAGCAGTTCTTC. Its protein product is CASSQLLWGDEQFF. The chain recombines TRBV7-9 with TRBJ2-1, with a possible D match to TRBD2 (5 bases). V shed 5 bases and J shed 8 bases, with 16 bases lying between them. This CDR3 has 14 residues. Germline CDR1 reads SEHNR; CDR2 reads FQNEAQ (reference sequence).